Each of the 10 T cell receptor beta chains below was sequenced from the same sample in a study of blood T cell repertoires in COVID-19. Only in-frame clones appear in the TCRdb table, and some are missing; sequencing was by immunoSEQ multiplex PCR. The repertoire holds approximately 270,000 clones, around nine tenths seen once, with less than 2.5% in the top ten. Sequenced material: peripheral blood. The receptors shown here come from a man between 50 and 59 years old with acute or convalescent COVID-19.

Concerning this clone itself: Other DNA sequences of this sample code for an identical CDR3. V usage is TRBV29-1 and J usage is TRBJ1-5; D remains unclear. The germline V gene has CDR1 SQVTM and CDR2 ANQGSEA. CDR3 length: 12 amino acids. The V end lost 4 bases, the J end lost 2 bases, and 6 bases lay between the germline ends. CDR3: CSVGTGNQPQHF. The CDR3 DNA reads as TGCAGCGTTGGAACGGGCAATCAGCCCCAGCATTTT.

As regards this clone: The same CDR3 arises from other DNA sequences in this sample as well. V and J are TRBV3-1 (or the pseudogene TRBV3-2) and TRBJ2-3; the D is unclear. V was shortened by 0 bases and J by 5 bases, with 3 bases between the two germline ends. Germline V CDR1 and CDR2: LGHDT, YNNKEL (reference sequence). This CDR3 is 12 amino acids long. CDR3 coding DNA: TGTGCCAGCAGCCAAGATAGAGATACGCAGTATTTT. This gives the protein CASSQDRDTQYF.

The CDR3 sequence: CASSLGQISYGYTF. CDR3 in DNA: TGTGCCAGCAGCTTAGGGCAAATCTCCTATGGCTACACCTTC. The genes are TRBV11-2 and TRBJ1-2; the D is unclear. The CDR3 length is 14 residues. With 1 base removed from V and 4 bases from J, the gap between germline ends came to 10 bases. Germline CDR1 is SGHAT and CDR2 is FQNNGV.

The chain uses TRBV30 and TRBJ2-7, with 8 bases identical to TRBD2. J was trimmed by 2 bases and V by 2 bases; bases with no gene match: 5. The CDR3 spans 14 residues. CDR1 and CDR2 (germline): GTSNPN, SVGIG (reference sequence). The CDR3, as DNA: TGTGCCTGGAGTAAGCGGGGGATAGCCTACGAGCAGTACTTC. This codes for CAWSKRGIAYEQYF.

This clone has just a few counts. V gene TRBV5-1 combines with J gene TRBJ2-2; tentative D call: TRBD2 (6 bases). From germline, CDR1 is SGHRS and CDR2 YFSETQ. This CDR3 comprises 14 residues. V lost 4 bases to trimming and J lost 6 bases, with 13 bases between them. CDR3: CASSPRLVAGELFF. CDR3 in DNA: TGCGCCAGCAGCCCTCGACTAGTTGCCGGGGAGCTGTTTTTT.

This rearrangement joins TRBV20-1 to TRBJ2-5; weak D call: TRBD1 (6 bases). The V gene lost 3 bases and the J gene lost 2 bases, with 13 bases spanning the gap. The germline V gene encodes CDR1 DFQATT and CDR2 SNEGSKA (reference sequence). The CDR3 is 14 amino acids. CDR3 in DNA: TGCAGTGCTAGTCGGGAAGGGGGTCAAGAGACCCAGTACTTC. Encoded protein: CSASREGGQETQYF.

This rearrangement joins TRBV10-3 to TRBJ2-7; TRBD1 is a possible D gene (5 bases). Per the germline V gene, CDR1 is ENHRY and CDR2 is SYGVKD. V was pared by 7 bases and J by 5 bases, with 18 bases between. The CDR3 is made up of 14 amino acids. This chain's CDR3 is CAIKPQGPIDEQYF. The DNA of the CDR3 is TGTGCCATCAAGCCCCAGGGTCCGATTGACGAGCAGTACTTC.

The chain uses TRBV5-6 and TRBJ2-7; D not resolved. CDR1 SGHDT and CDR2 YYEEEE come from the germline V gene. Trimming cost V 4 bases and J 0 bases, with 17 bases left between them. The CDR3 extends over 16 amino acids. The CDR3 DNA reads TGTGCCAGCAGCATCCCGGTGAGCGCCTTCTCCTACGAGCAGTACTTC. Its translation: CASSIPVSAFSYEQYF.

CDR3 sequence (DNA): TGTGCCAGCTCACCACGGGAGACAGGGTGGGACAATGAGCAGTTCTTC. This gives the protein CASSPRETGWDNEQFF. The V gene is TRBV18, the J gene TRBJ2-1, with 7 bases aligning to TRBD1. There are 16 residues in the CDR3. With 1 base clipped from V and 5 bases from J, the junction kept 8 bases outside the gene matches. Per the germline V gene, CDR1 is KGHSH and CDR2 is LQKENI.

The J gene is TRBJ1-4, the V gene TRBV27; tentatively, D is TRBD1 (5 bases). This CDR3 contains 14 residues. Germline CDR1 MNHEY, CDR2 SMNVEV (reference sequence). V lost 5 bases to trimming and J lost 8 bases, with 15 bases between them. The CDR3 loop is CASSPQRGGEKLFF. The CDR3 coding sequence is TGTGCCAGCAGTCCCCAGCGGGGGGGGGAAAAACTGTTTTTT.